This TCR beta chain was identified during a study of T cells in Graves' hyperthyroidism and ophthalmopathy. Amplification of TCR beta CDR3 regions used RNA as the template. HTBI primers drove first-round RT-PCR of the TCR CDR3. A single record per CDR3 protein comes from TCRdb applying MiXCR to the multiplex PCR reads. The data contain some 350,000 distinct CDR3 sequences, 25% of them seen just once; the ten biggest clones take up roughly 70%. CDR1 and CDR2 (germline): MGHRA, YSYEKL. Trimming took 1 base from V and 4 from J, leaving 10 bases between them. This CDR3 is built from 15 residues. Criteria for exclusion of patients were uncontrolled infection, other autoimmune disease, pregnancy or lactation.

The chain links TRBV4-1 to TRBJ1-4, with D uncertain. The TCR was taken from a man aged 45-65 years with Graves' hyperthyroidism. The sample comprised blood. The CDR3 DNA follows: TGCGCCAGCAGCCAAGTAGGAGGTGGTAATGAAAAACTGTTTTTT. This sequence encodes CASSQVGGGNEKLFF.